A single sample is the source of the 11 T cell receptor beta chains below, sequenced in a study of blood T cell repertoires in COVID-19. TCRdb keeps only in-frame clones here, not all; method: immunoSEQ multiplex PCR. The sample has hundreds of thousands of clones, less than 90% seen once. Sequencing was done on a sample of peripheral blood. Every receptor here comes from a woman between 50 and 59 years old with COVID-19, enrolled during active disease.

The chain uses TRBV12-3 or TRBV12-4 and TRBJ1-1, with D hard to call. Trimming pared 6 bases from V and 1 base from J, leaving 6 bases between. The CDR3 sequence is 12 residues long. The CDR3 sequence is CASREGNTEAFF. Here the CDR3 DNA reads TGTGCCAGCAGGGAGGGGAACACTGAAGCTTTCTTT.

This clone was seen only once. The chain joins TRBV5-1 to TRBJ1-2, with D possibly TRBD1 on 5 matching bases. CDR3 size: 15 residues. The germline V gene encodes CDR1 SGHRS and CDR2 YFSETQ. Trimming pared 0 bases from V and 7 bases from J, leaving 16 bases between. The chain's CDR3 is CASSLEGGTWGGYTF. The CDR3 bases are TGCGCCAGCAGCTTGGAAGGAGGGACTTGGGGTGGCTACACCTTC.

V and J are TRBV6-1 and TRBJ2-5; TRBD1 matches 7 bases. With V trimmed by 3 bases and J by 5 bases, 6 bases remained unmatched. CDR3 length: 14 residues. Germline CDR1 MNHNS, CDR2 SASEGT. The CDR3 spells CASSDPTGKETQYF. The CDR3 DNA sequence: TGTGCCAGCAGTGATCCGACAGGGAAGGAGACCCAGTACTTC.

This rearrangement joins TRBV19 to TRBJ1-5; 7 positions agree with TRBD1. CDR1 and CDR2 (germline): LNHDA, SQIVND (reference sequence). With 0 bases clipped from V and 6 bases from J, the junction kept 8 bases outside the gene matches. The CDR3 runs 16 residues. The chain's CDR3 is CASSIDLQGIFQPQHF. In nucleotides, the CDR3 is TGTGCCAGTAGTATAGATCTACAGGGGATCTTTCAGCCCCAGCATTTT.

The J gene is TRBJ2-1, the V gene TRBV7-3, with 8 bases fitting TRBD2. With 5 bases clipped from V and 8 bases from J, the junction kept 11 bases outside the gene matches. The CDR3 has 15 amino acids. Germline V gives CDR1 SGHTA, CDR2 FQGTGA. The CDR3 coding sequence is TGTGCCAGCAGCCCCTTTGCGGGGGGCCCCGATGAGCAGTTCTTC. This encodes CASSPFAGGPDEQFF.

The chain is built from TRBV13 and TRBJ2-3; D is unresolved. Trimming left V 2 bases short and J 6 bases short, with 6 bases between. The CDR3 has 12 residues. Germline CDR1 reads PRHDT; CDR2 reads FYEKMQ (reference sequence). The CDR3 region is CASSLSEDTQYF. The CDR3 nucleotides read TGTGCCAGCAGCTTATCCGAGGATACGCAGTATTTT.

V is TRBV20-1 and J is TRBJ2-5; D possibly corresponds to TRBD2 (5 bases). CDR1 and CDR2 (germline): DFQATT, SNEGSKA (reference sequence). Trimming removed 4 bases from V and 4 bases from J, with 19 bases in between. CDR3 length equals 15 residues. The CDR3 spells CSATDPGENLETQYF. The CDR3 DNA reads TGCAGTGCTACTGACCCTGGGGAGAATCTAGAGACCCAGTACTTC.

The chain combines TRBV5-4 with TRBJ1-2; D is possibly TRBD1 (6 bases). The ends were cut back, 0 bases at V and 3 bases at J, with 6 bases in the middle. Looked up from germline, CDR1 is SGHNT and CDR2 is YYREEE (reference sequence). The length of the CDR3 is 13 residues. CDR3 residues: CASSLGQDYGYTF. As DNA, the CDR3 is TGTGCCAGCAGCTTGGGACAGGACTATGGCTACACCTTC.

This clone turned up a few times. This specimen includes other DNA sequences encoding the same CDR3. The V call is TRBV12-3 or TRBV12-4, the J call TRBJ2-7; D not resolved. CDR3 length: 13 residues. The V gene lost 3 bases and the J gene lost 1 base, with 7 bases spanning the gap. The CDR3 DNA follows: TGTGCCAGCAGTTTGGGCAGGTCCTACGAGCAGTACTTC. Its protein product is CASSLGRSYEQYF.

This clone was observed a handful of times. The V and J genes are TRBV6-1 and TRBJ2-1, with D tentatively TRBD1 (6 bases). The V gene lost 2 bases and the J gene lost 10 bases, with 15 bases spanning the gap. The CDR3 has 14 amino acids. Germline V gene data show CDR1 as MNHNS and CDR2 as SASEGT. The CDR3 sequence is CASSESGQFNEQFF. The DNA of the CDR3 is TGTGCCAGCAGTGAATCCGGACAGTTCAACGAGCAGTTCTTC.

This clone came up once. The J gene is TRBJ1-2, the V gene TRBV6-1; a weak D match, TRBD1 (5 bases). Trimming pared 2 bases from V and 4 bases from J, leaving 14 bases between. Germline CDR1 MNHNS, CDR2 SASEGT. This CDR3 contains 15 residues. The CDR3 spells CASSERAGRTYGYTF. DNA of the CDR3: TGTGCCAGCAGTGAAAGGGCAGGGAGGACCTATGGCTACACCTTC.